The 22 T cell receptor beta chains below all came from one sample that was sequenced in a study of T cell responses to AZD1222 COVID-19 vaccine. Profiled with immunoSEQ multiplex PCR; TCRdb holds only in-frame clones, not every one. The sample yields roughly 270,000 clones, about 94% seen once. The source was peripheral blood, collected 28 days after the second AZD1222 dose. These receptors originate from an adult who received the AZD1222 COVID-19 vaccine.

The DNA of the CDR3 is TGTGCCAGCAGCCCGCAAGGGGAGGGCTCCTACGAGCAGTACTTC. Its translation is CASSPQGEGSYEQYF. V usage is TRBV9 and J usage is TRBJ2-7, with 7 bases matching TRBD2. Per germline, CDR1 SGDLS and CDR2 YYNGEE. The CDR3 consists of 15 residues. The V segment lost 4 bases and the J segment 0 bases; nucleotides outside the gene matches: 7.

This chain uses TRBV6-5 with TRBJ1-5; maybe TRBD1 (5 bases). Germline CDR1 reads MNHEY; CDR2 reads SVGAGI. V gave up 5 bases and J gave up 1 base, with 9 bases separating them. This CDR3 is 14 amino acids long. The CDR3 coding sequence is TGTGCCAGCAGTACCCGGGGCAGCAATCAGCCCCAGCATTTT. Its protein product is CASSTRGSNQPQHF.

A note on this clone: In the same sample, other DNA sequences code for this CDR3. The V call is TRBV7-9, the J call TRBJ2-1; 7 bases align to TRBD1. The CDR3 extends over 13 amino acids. J lost 5 bases, V lost 5 bases, and 3 bases had no gene match. Germline-derived CDR1 and CDR2 are SEHNR and FQNEAQ (reference sequence). DNA of the CDR3: TGTGCCAGCAGCCTGGGACAGCACAATGAGCAGTTCTTC. Encoded protein: CASSLGQHNEQFF.

V and J are TRBV11-2 and TRBJ2-1; the D is unclear. The CDR3 loop spans 13 amino acids. Deletions cut 5 bases from V and 9 bases from J, with 14 bases between. The germline V gene has CDR1 SGHAT and CDR2 FQNNGV. Written as DNA, the CDR3 is TGTGCCAGCAGCCCGCTGCGGCCTGGTGAGCAGTTCTTC. Protein: CASSPLRPGEQFF.

The chain combines TRBV7-8 with TRBJ2-5, with 7 bases matching TRBD1. Germline trimming cut 5 bases from V and 5 bases from J; bases unmatched to any gene: 5. This CDR3 spans 13 amino acids. The germline gives CDR1 SGHVS, CDR2 FQNEAQ. CDR3 bases: TGTGCCAGCAGCCGGGACAGCTGGGAGACCCAGTACTTC. Amino acid sequence: CASSRDSWETQYF.

The genes are TRBV7-8 and TRBJ2-5, with TRBD1 as a possible D gene (6 bases). The V end lost 5 bases, the J end lost 3 bases, and 7 bases lay between the germline ends. The CDR3 extends over 12 amino acids. The germline V gene encodes CDR1 SGHVS and CDR2 FQNEAQ. CDR3 nucleotide sequence: TGTGCCAGCAGCCCAGGGGAAGAGACCCAGTACTTC. Translating it yields CASSPGEETQYF.

This chain joins TRBV6-6 and TRBJ1-5; perhaps TRBD1 as D (5 bases). The CDR3 totals 15 residues. V was trimmed by 6 bases and J by 0 bases, leaving 12 bases between them. Germline CDR1 and CDR2: MNHNY and SVGAGI (reference sequence). The CDR3, as DNA: TGTGCCAGCAGGACCCAGGGCGATAGCAATCAGCCCCAGCATTTT. It codes for CASRTQGDSNQPQHF.

The genes are TRBV6-5 and TRBJ2-7; 10 bases fit TRBD2. V lost 10 bases and J lost 2; bases outside the gene matches: 8. Germline CDR1 MNHEY, CDR2 SVGAGI. The length of the CDR3 is 14 residues. In DNA form, the CDR3 reads TGTGCCACCCTAGCGGGAGTAAATCCCTACGAGCAGTACTTC. As protein: CATLAGVNPYEQYF.

V usage is TRBV2 and J usage is TRBJ1-2; D is uncertain. The CDR3 spans 14 residues. From germline, CDR1 is SNHLY and CDR2 FYNNEI. V lost 6 bases and J lost 4, with 15 bases in between. CDR3 in amino acids: CASRERPSGYGYTF. The CDR3 DNA follows: TGTGCCAGCAGAGAACGCCCCTCGGGCTATGGCTACACCTTC.

The chain recombines TRBV2 with TRBJ2-3; D is perhaps TRBD1 (7 bases). Trimming took off 8 bases at V and 6 bases at J, with 18 bases between the two ends. This CDR3 spans 14 amino acids. CDR1 is SNHLY and CDR2 is FYNNEI in the germline V gene. This CDR3 is CASGPQGGMDTQYF. DNA of the CDR3: TGTGCCAGCGGCCCCCAGGGGGGTATGGATACGCAGTATTTT. The full variable domain, in which reference TRBV2 and TRBJ2-3 provide the parts outside the CDR3, is EPEVTQTPSHQVTQMGQEVILRCVPISNHLYFYWYRQILGQKVEFLVSFYNNEISEKSEIFDDQFSVERPDGSNFTLKIRSTKLEDSAMYFCASGPQGGMDTQYFGPGTRLTVL.

V usage is TRBV2 and J usage is TRBJ1-1; no clear D. Trimming pared 10 bases from V and 5 bases from J, leaving 17 bases between. This CDR3 is built from 13 residues. Germline CDR1 and CDR2: SNHLY and FYNNEI. DNA for the CDR3: TGTGCCACCCTTACTGACGGTGGGACTGAAGCTTTCTTT. Its translation: CATLTDGGTEAFF.

This clone came up once. V usage is TRBV29-1 and J usage is TRBJ1-6; the D gene is possibly TRBD1 (6 bases). Between the trimmed V and J ends, which lost 6 bases and 9 bases, there was a span of 15 bases. Germline V gene sequence: CDR1 SQVTM, CDR2 ANQGSEA. The CDR3 length is 13 residues. For the CDR3, the DNA is TGCAGCGTCGATACAGGGTCTGGTTCACCCCTCCACTTT. The encoded protein is CSVDTGSGSPLHF.

This chain connects TRBV28 to TRBJ1-1; the D is unclear. V was cut by 7 bases and J by 4 bases, with 16 bases left in between. Looked up from germline, CDR1 is MDHEN and CDR2 is SYDVKM. The CDR3 sequence is 14 residues long. The CDR3 region has the DNA TGTGCCAGCAAGGGAGGGCATTATGTCACTGAAGCTTTCTTT. Translated: CASKGGHYVTEAFF.

The chain recombines TRBV29-1 with TRBJ1-1; D is perhaps TRBD1 (5 bases). This CDR3 region has 13 residues. Germline V gene lookup returns CDR1 SQVTM and CDR2 ANQGSEA. V lost 4 bases to trimming and J lost 6 bases, with 15 bases between them. The CDR3 coding sequence is TGCAGCGTTGCCGGGAGTAGGGACGCTGAAGCTTTCTTT. It codes for CSVAGSRDAEAFF.

The chain links TRBV28 to TRBJ1-1, with a tentative D call TRBD1 (6 bases). CDR1 and CDR2 from the germline V gene are MDHEN and SYDVKM. CDR3 size: 14 residues. V lost 6 bases and J lost 3, with 14 bases in between. CDR3 nucleotide sequence: TGTGCCAGCAGCTCACAGGGAACGTACACTGAAGCTTTCTTT. Translated: CASSSQGTYTEAFF.

The chain couples TRBV4-1 to TRBJ1-1; possibly TRBD1 for D (5 bases). V lost 1 base to trimming and J lost 4 bases, with 13 bases between them. This CDR3 spans 15 amino acids. Per germline, CDR1 MGHRA and CDR2 YSYEKL. The CDR3 protein is CASSQAGRPGTEAFF. For the CDR3, the DNA is TGCGCCAGCAGCCAAGCAGGGAGGCCGGGCACTGAAGCTTTCTTT.

The table lists this clone with a count of one. The chain employs TRBV6-5 and TRBJ2-7; TRBD1 matches at 7 bases. Germline CDR1 and CDR2: MNHEY and SVGAGI. There are 14 residues in the CDR3. With V trimmed by 6 bases and J by 3 bases, 8 bases remained unmatched. The CDR3 coding sequence is TGTGCCAGCAGGAGTACCCAGGGGGTCTACGAGCAGTACTTC. Amino acids: CASRSTQGVYEQYF.

This rearrangement joins TRBV5-6 to TRBJ1-5; the D is unclear. Deletions cut 0 bases from V and 0 bases from J, with 7 bases between. The CDR3 is 15 residues long. The germline V gene encodes CDR1 SGHDT and CDR2 YYEEEE. This CDR3 reads CASSLAAGSNQPQHF. CDR3 bases: TGTGCCAGCAGCTTGGCTGCTGGTAGCAATCAGCCCCAGCATTTT.

This clone has only one observation. CDR3: CASSVETGVNEQYF. DNA for the CDR3: TGTGCCAGCAGTGTGGAGACAGGGGTGAACGAGCAGTACTTC. The chain carries TRBV2 and TRBJ2-7; 8 nucleotides match TRBD1. Germline V gene data show CDR1 as SNHLY and CDR2 as FYNNEI. The V and J ends lost 4 bases and 5 bases, in that order; junction bases with no gene match: 7. This CDR3 has 14 residues.

The J gene is TRBJ2-3, the V gene TRBV7-8, with TRBD2 identical over 9 bases. Losses at the gene ends were 1 base for V and 5 bases for J; bases not matched to a gene: 13. Looked up from germline, CDR1 is SGHVS and CDR2 is FQNEAQ. The CDR3 contains 18 residues. CDR3 in DNA: TGTGCCAGCAGCTTAGGGGGGTTGGCGGGAGGGCCGGAAGATACGCAGTATTTT. Translated: CASSLGGLAGGPEDTQYF.

The J gene is TRBJ2-5, the V gene TRBV18; TRBD2 might be the D (6 bases). V lost 3 bases and J 5 bases, leaving 10 bases between the germline ends. The length of the CDR3 is 13 residues. Germline CDR1 reads KGHSH; CDR2 reads LQKENI. CDR3: CASSPGSKETQYF. The CDR3 DNA follows: TGTGCCAGCTCACCCGGGAGTAAGGAGACCCAGTACTTC.

This chain links TRBV10-3 with TRBJ2-1, with D possibly matching TRBD1 (6 bases). The CDR3 covers 16 residues. Trimming removed 1 base from V and 7 bases from J, with 17 bases in between. Germline V lookup: CDR1 ENHRY, CDR2 SYGVKD. CDR3 nucleotide sequence: TGTGCCATCAGTGAGTTCGGACAGATGAAAGGGAATGAGCAGTTCTTC. This sequence encodes CAISEFGQMKGNEQFF.